A selection of T cell receptor beta chains follows, all from one sample in a study of radiotherapy plus CTLA-4 blockade in lung cancer. Method: immunoSEQ multiplex PCR; TCRdb's copy keeps in-frame clones and lacks some. The table includes some 110,000 clones, just under 80% detected once. The material was peripheral blood, obtained from a patient treated with radiotherapy plus ipilimumab. These receptors all stem from a human donor with non-small cell lung cancer who had a partial response to radiotherapy plus ipilimumab. The CDR3 runs from the conserved cysteine through the conserved F or W. The D gene is left open where the match is weak. The size field is filled for only some rows; it gives once, few, many or a size class.

size: NA; J: TRBJ1-1; D: TRBD1; V: TRBV30; CDR3: CAWNRGNTEAFF; DNA: TGTGCCTGGAACAGGGGGAACACTGAAGCTTTCTTT
size: NA; J: TRBJ2-7; D: NA; V: TRBV19; CDR3: CASSIDLDSPTYEQYF; DNA: TGTGCCAGTAGTATAGATTTGGACAGCCCTACCTACGAGCAGTACTTC
size: NA; J: TRBJ2-7; D: TRBD2; V: TRBV11-2; CDR3: CASSSLGTSGSYEQYF; DNA: TGTGCCAGCAGCTCCCTAGGGACTAGTGGTTCCTACGAGCAGTACTTC
size: few; J: TRBJ2-1; D: NA; V: TRBV19; CDR3: CASSTGRVSRDEQFF; DNA: TGTGCCAGTAGTACCGGCAGGGTTTCCCGGGATGAGCAGTTCTTC
size: NA; J: TRBJ1-4; D: TRBD1; V: TRBV14; CDR3: CASSPHPGQPPTNEKLFF; DNA: TGTGCCAGCAGCCCCCATCCGGGACAGCCACCAACTAATGAAAAACTGTTTTTT
size: NA; J: TRBJ1-2; D: NA; V: TRBV5-4; CDR3: CASSFPAGDGYTF; DNA: TGTGCCAGCAGCTTCCCGGCGGGGGATGGCTACACCTTC
size: few; J: TRBJ1-1; D: NA; V: TRBV28; CDR3: CASSPIRAGTEAFF; DNA: TGTGCCAGCAGCCCAATAAGAGCTGGCACTGAAGCTTTCTTT
size: NA; J: TRBJ1-6; D: NA; V: TRBV2; CDR3: CASSGRRGSPLHF; DNA: TGTGCCAGCAGTGGACGTAGAGGTTCACCCCTCCACTTT
size: once; J: TRBJ2-5; D: NA; V: TRBV10-3; CDR3: CAISPVGGKETQYF; DNA: TGTGCCATCAGCCCCGTTGGAGGGAAAGAGACCCAGTACTTC
size: NA; J: TRBJ2-1; D: NA; V: TRBV5-1; CDR3: CASSLTKARAANEQFF; DNA: TGCGCCAGCAGCTTGACGAAGGCGCGGGCGGCCAATGAGCAGTTCTTC
size: once; J: TRBJ2-1; D: TRBD2; V: TRBV4-2; CDR3: CASSQAGTSGRYNEQFF; DNA: TGTGCCAGCAGCCAGGCCGGGACTAGCGGGAGATACAATGAGCAGTTCTTC
size: NA; J: TRBJ1-6; D: TRBD1; V: TRBV30; CDR3: CAWSRRDSYLLPLHF; DNA: TGTGCCTGGAGTCGGCGGGACAGTTACTTATTGCCCCTCCACTTT
size: NA; J: TRBJ2-1; D: NA; V: TRBV6-1; CDR3: CASSSGGRYEQFF; DNA: TGTGCCAGCAGTTCTGGGGGGAGGTACGAGCAGTTCTTC
size: NA; J: TRBJ2-7; D: TRBD2; V: TRBV4-1; CDR3: CASSQDKASGVSYEQYF; DNA: TGCGCCAGCAGCCAAGATAAGGCTAGCGGGGTCTCCTACGAGCAGTACTTC
size: NA; J: TRBJ2-7; D: TRBD1; V: TRBV6-5; CDR3: CASRKGQFYEQYF; DNA: TGTGCCAGCAGGAAGGGACAGTTCTACGAGCAGTACTTC
size: NA; J: TRBJ1-5; D: TRBD1; V: TRBV19; CDR3: CASSPRGQGSNQPQHF; DNA: TGTGCCAGTAGTCCCCGCGGACAGGGTAGCAATCAGCCCCAGCATTTT
size: NA; J: TRBJ2-1; D: NA; V: TRBV2; CDR3: CASKGGAGRHNEQFF; DNA: TGTGCCAGCAAGGGTGGGGCAGGGAGGCACAATGAGCAGTTCTTC
size: NA; J: TRBJ1-2; D: NA; V: TRBV4-2; CDR3: CASSQDGGGDRYGYTF; DNA: TGTGCCAGCAGCCAAGATGGGGGAGGGGATCGGTATGGCTACACCTTC
size: NA; J: TRBJ1-3; D: NA; V: TRBV27; CDR3: CASSRRGGSSSGNTIYF; DNA: TGTGCCAGCAGTCGAAGGGGGGGGTCGAGCTCTGGAAACACCATATATTTT
size: NA; J: TRBJ1-3; D: TRBD1; V: TRBV5-6; CDR3: CASSSLDRAGNTIYF; DNA: TGTGCCAGCAGCTCCCTCGACAGGGCTGGAAACACCATATATTTT
size: NA; J: TRBJ2-1; D: TRBD2; V: TRBV5-6; CDR3: CASSFLAGGHEQFF; DNA: TGTGCCAGCAGCTTTTTAGCGGGAGGGCACGAGCAGTTCTTC
size: NA; J: TRBJ1-3; D: NA; V: TRBV19; CDR3: CASDVGGSISGNTIYF; DNA: TGTGCCAGTGACGTTGGGGGCTCAATCTCTGGAAACACCATATATTTT
size: few; J: TRBJ2-7; D: TRBD2; V: TRBV19; CDR3: CASSIGRGSSYEQYF; DNA: TGTGCCAGTAGTATCGGGAGGGGAAGCTCCTACGAGCAGTACTTC
size: NA; J: TRBJ2-7; D: NA; V: TRBV7-9; CDR3: CATRPGQVYEQYF; DNA: TGTGCCACCAGACCGGGACAAGTCTACGAGCAGTACTTC
size: NA; J: TRBJ2-3; D: NA; V: TRBV6-5; CDR3: CASSYSAGLWTDTQYF; DNA: TGTGCCAGCAGTTACTCGGCGGGTCTGTGGACAGATACGCAGTATTTT
size: NA; J: TRBJ1-6; D: TRBD1; V: TRBV25-1; CDR3: CASSVGTGRSPLHF; DNA: TGTGCCAGCAGCGTGGGGACAGGCCGTTCACCCCTCCACTTT
size: NA; J: TRBJ2-7; D: TRBD2; V: TRBV7-2; CDR3: CASSSLRGLGLAVYEQYF; DNA: TGTGCCAGCAGCTCCCTGAGGGGATTGGGACTAGCGGTCTACGAGCAGTACTTC
size: NA; J: TRBJ2-7; D: NA; V: TRBV30; CDR3: CAWSGGTGASGRSYEQYF; DNA: TGTGCCTGGAGTGGAGGTACAGGGGCGAGCGGGAGAAGCTACGAGCAGTACTTC
size: NA; J: TRBJ2-1; D: NA; V: TRBV20-1; CDR3: CSARIDNEQFF; DNA: TGCAGTGCTAGGATAGACAATGAGCAGTTCTTC
size: NA; J: TRBJ2-7; D: TRBD2; V: TRBV4-2; CDR3: CASSQDPRGSGGSSYEQYF; DNA: TGTGCCAGCAGCCAAGACCCCCGGGGTAGCGGGGGGAGCTCCTACGAGCAGTACTTC
size: NA; J: TRBJ2-5; D: NA; V: TRBV2; CDR3: CASSSLGVGGETQYF; DNA: TGTGCCAGCAGCTCTCTTGGGGTAGGGGGAGAGACCCAGTACTTC
size: NA; J: TRBJ2-5; D: NA; V: TRBV10-3; CDR3: CAISETDQETQYF; DNA: TGTGCCATCAGTGAAACAGACCAAGAGACCCAGTACTTC
size: NA; J: TRBJ2-7; D: NA; V: TRBV2; CDR3: CASSDGTGWYEQYF; DNA: TGTGCCAGCAGTGACGGAACAGGGTGGTACGAGCAGTACTTC
size: NA; J: TRBJ1-2; D: TRBD1; V: TRBV6-5; CDR3: CASSYSGQGAGGYTF; DNA: TGTGCCAGCAGTTACTCGGGCCAGGGGGCGGGTGGCTACACCTTC
size: NA; J: TRBJ2-2; D: NA; V: TRBV7-2; CDR3: CASTQLSGELFF; DNA: TGTGCCAGCACCCAGTTGTCCGGGGAGCTGTTTTTT
size: NA; J: TRBJ1-4; D: NA; V: TRBV5-4; CDR3: CASSRPGVNEKLFF; DNA: TGTGCCAGCAGCCGGCCGGGAGTTAATGAAAAACTGTTTTTT
size: NA; J: TRBJ2-4; D: TRBD2; V: TRBV7-2; CDR3: CASSVPSGGDIQYF; DNA: TGTGCCAGCAGCGTACCTAGCGGGGGGGACATTCAGTACTTC
size: NA; J: TRBJ2-7; D: TRBD1; V: TRBV7-8; CDR3: CASSLRGTGSYEQYF; DNA: TGTGCCAGCAGCTTAAGGGGGACAGGGAGCTACGAGCAGTACTTC
size: NA; J: TRBJ1-2; D: NA; V: TRBV13; CDR3: CASSSLNYGYTF; DNA: TGTGCCAGCAGCTCCTTAAACTATGGCTACACCTTC
size: NA; J: TRBJ2-7; D: NA; V: TRBV20-1; CDR3: CSAGVEQYF; DNA: TGCAGTGCCGGGGTGGAGCAGTACTTC
size: NA; J: TRBJ2-2; D: NA; V: TRBV19; CDR3: CASSSGLPPDTGELFF; DNA: TGTGCCAGTAGTTCCGGTCTACCCCCCGACACCGGGGAGCTGTTTTTT
size: NA; J: TRBJ2-5; D: TRBD1; V: TRBV7-8; CDR3: CASSSPTGKKTQYF; DNA: TGTGCCAGCAGCTCTCCGACAGGGAAAAAGACCCAGTACTTC
size: NA; J: TRBJ1-1; D: TRBD1; V: TRBV28; CDR3: CASRSSDRNEAFF; DNA: TGTGCCAGCAGATCTTCGGACAGGAATGAAGCTTTCTTT
size: NA; J: TRBJ1-1; D: NA; V: TRBV28; CDR3: CASKSGNTEAFF; DNA: TGTGCCAGCAAGTCAGGGAACACTGAAGCTTTCTTT